These 23 T cell receptor beta chains came from one sample sequenced in a study of control samples from healthy donors and cancer patients (dated by TCRdb to 2018 to 2021). The protocol used for the library was the immunoSEQ multiplex PCR assay. This immuneACCESS table, as held by TCRdb, lists in-frame sequences with V and J called but not all clones. Of the missing ones, under half trace to an unresolved V gene in checked studies; the others have no known cause. The sample includes roughly 130,000 clones, with 91% observed a single time. The top ten constitute roughly 8.7% of the sample. The sample taken for sequencing was blood. Receptor source: a man aged 18 to 30 in good health.

The chain uses TRBV5-1 and TRBJ2-3, with 8 positions matching TRBD2. The V segment lost 4 bases and the J segment 5 bases; nucleotides outside the gene matches: 15. Per germline, CDR1 SGHRS and CDR2 YFSETQ. The CDR3 sequence is 17 residues long. CDR3 sequence (DNA): TGCGCCAGCAGCCCCTCGAGGGGCGGGGGGATAGGAGATACGCAGTATTTT. It is translated as CASSPSRGGGIGDTQYF.

This clone was observed a single time. The chain links TRBV5-6 to TRBJ1-2; a possible D gene is TRBD1 (5 bases). The V and J ends lost 0 bases and 8 bases respectively, with 11 bases between them. Germline V CDR1 and CDR2: SGHDT, YYEEEE. The CDR3 covers 13 residues. Written as DNA, the CDR3 is TGTGCCAGCAGCTTGGGGCAGGGAGGCGGCTACACCTTC. It is translated as CASSLGQGGGYTF.

The chain uses TRBV7-9 and TRBJ2-7; the D is unclear. V was pared by 1 base and J by 6 bases, with 10 bases between. CDR3 size: 13 residues. The germline V gene has CDR1 SEHNR and CDR2 FQNEAQ (reference sequence). In nucleotides, the CDR3 is TGTGCCAGCAGCTTAGGGCCAGCTGGCGAGCAGTACTTC. Translated, it gives CASSLGPAGEQYF.

The J gene is TRBJ2-1, the V gene TRBV6-5; perhaps TRBD1 as D (6 bases). Germline loops: CDR1 MNHEY, CDR2 SVGAGI. Trimming left V 6 bases short and J 2 bases short, with 11 bases between. This CDR3 is 14 amino acids long. CDR3 loop: CASSRDTTYNEQFF. CDR3 DNA: TGTGCCAGCAGCCGGGACACCACCTACAATGAGCAGTTCTTC.

This chain joins TRBV10-3 and TRBJ2-7; 7 bases line up with TRBD2. The CDR3 totals 13 residues. Germline CDR1 reads ENHRY; CDR2 reads SYGVKD. The V and J ends lost 6 bases and 0 bases, in that order; junction bases with no gene match: 2. This CDR3 reads CAISGGSSYEQYF. CDR3 DNA: TGTGCCATCAGCGGCGGGAGCTCCTACGAGCAGTACTTC.

The DNA for the CDR3 is TGTGCCAGCACTCCAGGTAACACCGGGGAGCTGTTTTTT. Translated, it gives CASTPGNTGELFF. V usage is TRBV5-6 and J usage is TRBJ2-2; D uncertain. Germline values: CDR1 SGHDT, CDR2 YYEEEE. The CDR3 runs to 13 residues. Trimming shortened V by 6 bases and J by 2 bases, and 8 bases separated the two germline ends.

The rearrangement uses TRBV7-3 and TRBJ2-7; unclear D gene. This CDR3 has 13 amino acids. CDR1 and CDR2 (germline): SGHTA, FQGTGA. V was clipped by 3 bases and J by 5 bases, with 11 bases between them. CDR3 amino acids: CASSLVPDHEQYF. The CDR3 bases are TGTGCCAGCAGCTTGGTGCCAGACCACGAGCAGTACTTC.

The rearrangement uses TRBV19 and TRBJ1-6; D call uncertain. V was pared by 5 bases and J by 6 bases, with 2 bases between. Germline V gene data show CDR1 as LNHDA and CDR2 as SQIVND (reference sequence). This CDR3 spans 11 amino acids. The DNA of the CDR3 is TGTGCCAGTAGTGGTAATTCACCCCTCCACTTT. This sequence encodes CASSGNSPLHF. The complete variable domain, with remaining parts taken from reference TRBV19 and TRBJ1-6, reads DGGITQSPKYLFRKEGQNVTLSCEQNLNHDAMYWYRQDPGQGLRLIYYSQIVNDFQKGDIAEGYSVSREKKESFPLTVTSAQKNPTAFYLCASSGNSPLHFGNGTRLTVT.

The gene calls are TRBV9 and TRBJ1-1; D gene ambiguous. The length of the CDR3 is 14 residues. Germline V CDR1 and CDR2: SGDLS, YYNGEE. V lost 4 bases and J 6 bases, leaving 16 bases between the germline ends. This chain's CDR3 is CASSLTGGRAEAFF. The CDR3, as DNA: TGTGCCAGCAGCCTAACGGGCGGTAGGGCTGAAGCTTTCTTT.

This chain links TRBV6-1 with TRBJ2-4; 7 nucleotides agree with TRBD2. J was trimmed by 0 bases and V by 4 bases; bases with no gene match: 18. Germline V gene data show CDR1 as MNHNS and CDR2 as SASEGT. CDR3 size: 20 residues. In DNA form, the CDR3 reads TGTGCCAGCAGTGGAGGGAGGGCCAGTTGGGACCAACTAGCCAAAAACATTCAGTACTTC. Encoded protein: CASSGGRASWDQLAKNIQYF.

V usage is TRBV11-1 and J usage is TRBJ2-7; weak D call: TRBD2 (5 bases). V was shortened by 0 bases and J by 2 bases, with 14 bases between the two germline ends. Germline lookup yields CDR1 SGHAT and CDR2 FQDESV (reference sequence). CDR3 length equals 16 residues. The CDR3 loop is CASSLASSGVPYEQYF. DNA of the CDR3: TGTGCCAGCAGCTTAGCGTCAAGCGGTGTCCCCTACGAGCAGTACTTC.

The rearrangement links TRBV5-1 to TRBJ2-6, with D tentatively TRBD2 (6 bases). The length of the CDR3 is 15 residues. Deletions cut 0 bases from V and 2 bases from J, with 6 bases between. In germline, CDR1 is SGHRS, CDR2 YFSETQ. Written as DNA, the CDR3 is TGCGCCAGCAGCTTGGGCGGGGCTGGGGCCAACGTCCTGACTTTC. As protein: CASSLGGAGANVLTF.

The V call is TRBV19, the J call TRBJ2-1, with D perhaps matching TRBD1 or TRBD2 (5 bases each). This CDR3 spans 15 amino acids. Germline CDR1 reads LNHDA; CDR2 reads SQIVND (reference sequence). V was pared by 5 bases and J by 4 bases, with 15 bases between. CDR3 amino acids: CASSGTVEYYNEQFF. CDR3 DNA sequence: TGTGCCAGTAGTGGGACGGTTGAATATTACAATGAGCAGTTCTTC.

The CDR3 here is CASSVAGQGYNEQFF. DNA for the CDR3: TGTGCCAGCAGCGTAGCGGGACAGGGCTACAATGAGCAGTTCTTC. The gene calls are TRBV9 and TRBJ2-1; 9 bases agree with TRBD1. V lost 0 bases, J lost 3 bases, and 1 base stayed unmatched. CDR1 SGDLS and CDR2 YYNGEE come from the germline V gene. This CDR3 comprises 15 residues.

This clone was seen once. V gene TRBV2 combines with J gene TRBJ2-3, with 8 bases lining up with TRBD1. Trimming cost V 6 bases and J 2 bases; bases outside gene matches: 7. This CDR3 contains 15 residues. Germline V gives CDR1 SNHLY, CDR2 FYNNEI. For the CDR3, the DNA is TGTGCCAGCAGAACGGACAGGGCAGTCACAGATACGCAGTATTTT. Translation gives CASRTDRAVTDTQYF.

The DNA of the CDR3 is TGTGCCAGCAGCGAGAACTATGGCTACACCTTC. As protein: CASSENYGYTF. The chain joins TRBV3-1 (or the pseudogene TRBV3-2) to TRBJ1-2; no definite D call. The CDR3 sequence is 11 residues long. Deletions cut 5 bases from V and 2 bases from J, with 3 bases between. Germline-derived CDR1 and CDR2 are LGHDT and YNNKEL (reference sequence).

The CDR3 loop reads CASRHRDSNEKLFF. DNA for the CDR3: TGTGCCAGCAGGCACCGGGACAGTAATGAAAAACTGTTTTTT. The gene calls are TRBV6-6 and TRBJ1-4, with 7 bases identical to TRBD1. Germline trimming cut 6 bases from V and 4 bases from J; bases unmatched to any gene: 5. The CDR3 has 14 amino acids. CDR1 is MNHNY and CDR2 is SVGAGI in the germline V gene (reference sequence).

The chain has TRBV10-3 and TRBJ1-2, with D tentatively TRBD1 (5 bases). CDR3 length equals 13 residues. V lost 7 bases, J lost 6 bases, and 15 bases lay in between. CDR1 and CDR2 from the germline V gene are ENHRY and SYGVKD. The CDR3 sequence: CAITAGLQDGYTF. DNA for the CDR3: TGTGCCATCACAGCAGGGCTCCAGGATGGCTACACCTTC.

This clone was observed once. A junction boundary mismatches the germline segment, possibly from a read error. The J gene is TRBJ2-7, the V gene TRBV6-2 or TRBV6-3, with D perhaps TRBD1 or TRBD2 (5 bases each). Per germline, CDR1 MNHEY and CDR2 SVGEGT. The CDR3 has 12 amino acids. The CDR3 reads CASSYEGSQRSF. The CDR3 nucleotides are TGTGCCAGCAGTTACGAGGGGTCGCAACGATCCTTC.

The CDR3, as DNA: TGTGCCAGCAGCTCGCCGGGGGGGCCCCAGCATTTT. Translation: CASSSPGGPQHF. The chain uses TRBV5-6 and TRBJ1-5; the D gene is possibly TRBD1 (5 bases). V was pared by 3 bases and J by 9 bases, with 10 bases between. The CDR3 runs 12 residues. Germline V gives CDR1 SGHDT, CDR2 YYEEEE.

This sequence joins TRBV7-6 and TRBJ1-1; D remains ambiguous. Germline CDR1 reads SGHVS; CDR2 reads FNYEAQ. The ends were cut back, 6 bases at V and 0 bases at J, with 14 bases in the middle. The CDR3 is 15 amino acids. The CDR3 DNA reads as TGTGCCAGCAGAAGTGCCGGGAGCATGAACACTGAAGCTTTCTTT. This sequence encodes CASRSAGSMNTEAFF.

The V and J genes are TRBV9 and TRBJ2-5, with TRBD1 matching 8 bases. The V gene's germline CDR1 is SGDLS and CDR2 YYNGEE. The CDR3 is made up of 14 amino acids. V gave up 1 base and J gave up 4 bases; unmatched junction bases: 3. The CDR3 DNA reads as TGTGCCAGCAGCGTACAGGGGGCTGGAGAGACCCAGTACTTC. It yields the protein CASSVQGAGETQYF.

In this sample, this clone turned up a few times. The chain is built from TRBV5-1 and TRBJ1-1; a possible D gene is TRBD1 (5 bases). CDR1 is SGHRS and CDR2 is YFSETQ in the germline V gene. The CDR3 consists of 15 residues. The V end was cut by 0 bases, the J end by 5 bases, with 14 bases between. CDR3 in DNA: TGCGCCAGCAGCTTGGATGGGGCCTATAGTACTGAAGCTTTCTTT. The encoded protein is CASSLDGAYSTEAFF.